One and the same sample provided the 5 T cell receptor beta chains below, sequenced in a study of OX40 agonist ivuxolimab in advanced cancers. The protocol was immunoSEQ multiplex PCR, while the TCRdb copy is restricted to in-frame clones and leaves out a portion. The sample lists some 42,000 clones; about 86% were seen once. Sequences were derived from CD4+ or CD8+ T cells sorted from blood, sampled in a trial of the OX40 agonist ivuxolimab. The receptors stem from an adult with an advanced solid tumor such as melanoma, head and neck, liver or kidney cancer.

This clone was seen many times. The V gene is TRBV10-2, the J gene TRBJ2-7; D might be TRBD1 or TRBD2, each matching 5 bases. V was trimmed by 4 bases and J by 3 bases, leaving 10 bases between them. Germline V gene data show CDR1 as WSHSY and CDR2 as SAAADI. The CDR3 loop spans 13 amino acids. DNA of the CDR3: TGCGCCAGCAGTGGGGACCGAAACTACGAGCAGTACTTC. It codes for CASSGDRNYEQYF.

The rearrangement links TRBV15 to TRBJ1-1, with unresolved D. Trimming cost V 3 bases and J 1 base, with 9 bases left between them. This CDR3 has 14 amino acids. Germline V gene lookup returns CDR1 LNHNV and CDR2 YYDKDF (reference sequence). The chain's CDR3 is CATSRDLGNTEAFF. Written as DNA, the CDR3 is TGTGCCACCAGCAGGGACTTAGGGAACACTGAAGCTTTCTTT.

The chain employs TRBV28 and TRBJ2-5, with 12 bases identical to TRBD2. The CDR3 is made up of 17 amino acids. Germline trimming cut 2 bases from V and 5 bases from J; bases unmatched to any gene: 9. Germline V CDR1 and CDR2: MDHEN, SYDVKM. The CDR3 is CASSLPASGGAQETQYF. CDR3 DNA: TGTGCCAGCAGTTTACCGGCTAGCGGGGGGGCTCAGGAGACCCAGTACTTC.

This chain joins TRBV2 and TRBJ1-5; no clear D. The ends were cut back, 7 bases at V and 0 bases at J, with 10 bases in the middle. Germline-derived CDR1 and CDR2 are SNHLY and FYNNEI. The CDR3 consists of 14 residues. CDR3 loop: CASTEWVSNQPQHF. CDR3 sequence (DNA): TGTGCCAGCACCGAGTGGGTTAGCAATCAGCCCCAGCATTTT.

The chain employs TRBV15 and TRBJ1-2; D is uncertain. The germline V and J ends were trimmed by 0 bases and 3 bases, with 8 bases remaining between them. The germline CDR1 and CDR2 sequences are LNHNV and YYDKDF (reference sequence). The CDR3 has 14 amino acids. The CDR3 sequence is CATSRDIVDYGYTF. The CDR3 DNA reads TGTGCCACCAGCAGAGATATCGTAGACTATGGCTACACCTTC.